The present T cell receptor beta chain was sequenced within a study of control samples from healthy donors and cancer patients. Method: immunoSEQ multiplex PCR; TCRdb's copy keeps in-frame clones and lacks some. The profile shows 110,000 to 150,000 clones, roughly 90% of them singletons. Per the germline V gene, CDR1 is GTSNPN and CDR2 is SVGIG (reference sequence). V lost 3 bases to trimming and J lost 2 bases, with 14 bases between them. The CDR3 sequence is 14 residues long. This clonotype was sampled from a man in his thirties or forties in good health. V and J are TRBV30 and TRBJ2-7; TRBD1 is a possible D gene (5 bases). Sequencing was performed on blood. The CDR3 region has the DNA TGTGCCTGGAGGATGGACACCACCCCCTACGAGCAGTACTTC. Its translation is CAWRMDTTPYEQYF. Full variable domain (missing parts from reference TRBV30 and TRBJ2-7): SQTIHQWPATLVQPVGSPLSLECTVEGTSNPNLYWYRQAAGRGLQLLFYSVGIGQISSEVPQNLSASRPQDRQFILSSKKLLLSDSGFYLCAWRMDTTPYEQYFGPGTRLTVT.